This record looks at one T cell receptor (beta chain) sequence and its context. The antigen is undetermined. This CDR3 is built from 16 residues. Germline CDR1 and CDR2: LGHNA and YNFKEQ. The germline V and J ends were trimmed by 4 bases and 4 bases, with 17 bases remaining between them. The data originate from a study of shared clonotypes between healthy human individuals. Looking at the study overall: The people who gave samples were two women and three men aged 18 to 49. Points from the study as a whole: Lower generation probabilities were found for non-shared clonotypes than for those shared by all four donors.

Deep-level running was used for the assay. The authors' processing: ImmunoSEQ junction-only sequences lacked quality scores, so their filtering differed. Repertoires were generated with immunoSEQ multiplex PCR, while TCRdb's copy carries only in-frame clones and drops some. V and J calls and clone size are given by that table; D and trimming were obtained from the DNA. The data hold around 1 million clones, with about 80% observed a single time. Sequenced: memory CD4+ T cells sorted from blood. Sample subset: CD45RA-negative fraction. The TCR sequence derives from a young man in good health. The chain recombines TRBV4-2 with TRBJ2-1; D ambiguous. The chain's CDR3 is CASSLSQAASYNEQFF. CDR3 nucleotides: TGTGCCAGCAGCCTATCCCAGGCGGCTTCTTACAATGAGCAGTTCTTC.